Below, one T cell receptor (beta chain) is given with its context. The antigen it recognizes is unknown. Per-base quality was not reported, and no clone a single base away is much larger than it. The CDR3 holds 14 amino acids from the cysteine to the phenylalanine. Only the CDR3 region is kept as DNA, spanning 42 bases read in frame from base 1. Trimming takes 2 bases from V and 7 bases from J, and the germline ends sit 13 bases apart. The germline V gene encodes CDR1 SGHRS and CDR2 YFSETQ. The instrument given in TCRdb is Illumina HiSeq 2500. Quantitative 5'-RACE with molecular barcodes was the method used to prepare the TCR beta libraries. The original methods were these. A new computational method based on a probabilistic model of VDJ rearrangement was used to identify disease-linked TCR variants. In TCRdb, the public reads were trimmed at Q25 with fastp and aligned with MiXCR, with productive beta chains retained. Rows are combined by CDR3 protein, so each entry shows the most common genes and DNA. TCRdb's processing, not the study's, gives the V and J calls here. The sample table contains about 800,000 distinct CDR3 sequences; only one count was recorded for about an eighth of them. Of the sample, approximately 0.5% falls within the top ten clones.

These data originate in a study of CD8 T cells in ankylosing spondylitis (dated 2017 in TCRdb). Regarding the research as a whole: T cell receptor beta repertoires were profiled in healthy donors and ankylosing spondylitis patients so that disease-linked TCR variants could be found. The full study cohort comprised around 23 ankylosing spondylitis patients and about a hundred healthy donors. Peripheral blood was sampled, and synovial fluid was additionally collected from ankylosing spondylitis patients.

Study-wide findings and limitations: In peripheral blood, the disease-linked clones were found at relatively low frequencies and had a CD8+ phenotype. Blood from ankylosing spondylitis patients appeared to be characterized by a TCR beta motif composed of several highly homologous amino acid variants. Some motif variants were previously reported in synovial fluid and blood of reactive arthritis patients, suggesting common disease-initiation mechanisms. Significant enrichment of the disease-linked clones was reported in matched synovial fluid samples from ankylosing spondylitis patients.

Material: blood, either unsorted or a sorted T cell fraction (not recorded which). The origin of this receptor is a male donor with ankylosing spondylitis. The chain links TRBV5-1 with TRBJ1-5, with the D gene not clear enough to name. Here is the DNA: TGCGCCAGCAGCTTTGACCCTTACGAGCAGCCCCAGCATTTT. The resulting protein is CASSFDPYEQPQHF.